Each of the 22 T cell receptor beta chains below was sequenced from the same sample in a study of OX40 agonist ivuxolimab in advanced cancers. Only in-frame clones appear in the TCRdb table, and some are missing; sequencing was by immunoSEQ multiplex PCR. The table includes over 75,000 clones, roughly 85% detected once. The source material was CD4+ or CD8+ T cells sorted from blood, sampled in a trial of the OX40 agonist ivuxolimab. Receptors originate from an adult with an advanced solid tumor such as melanoma, head and neck, liver or kidney cancer.

V is TRBV2 and J is TRBJ2-1; TRBD2 agrees at 12 bases. The CDR3 is made up of 15 amino acids. Germline V gene sequence: CDR1 SNHLY, CDR2 FYNNEI. J was trimmed by 9 bases and V by 7 bases; bases with no gene match: 10. CDR3 coding DNA: TGTGCCAGCATTCCCCTAGCGGGGGGGGTCGGTGAGCAGTTCTTC. Its protein is CASIPLAGGVGEQFF.

The V gene is TRBV10-3, the J gene TRBJ2-5; 7 bases line up with TRBD1. The CDR3 runs 15 residues. Germline V gene lookup returns CDR1 ENHRY and CDR2 SYGVKD. After removal of 5 bases from V and 2 bases from J, the junction contained 8 bases not matched to a gene. The CDR3 region is CAISYSGTDQETQYF. CDR3 in DNA: TGTGCCATCAGTTACTCGGGGACAGATCAAGAGACCCAGTACTTC.

The V and J genes are TRBV4-2 and TRBJ1-2; no definite D call. V was pared by 5 bases and J by 7 bases, with 11 bases between. CDR1 is LGHNA, CDR2 YNFKEQ, per germline. The CDR3 sequence is 12 residues long. CDR3 loop: CASSAGVGGYTF. CDR3 in DNA: TGTGCCAGCAGCGCCGGGGTCGGTGGCTACACCTTC.

The chain has TRBV7-3 and TRBJ1-3, with D tentatively TRBD1 (5 bases). The germline gives CDR1 SGHTA, CDR2 FQGTGA. V was cut by 3 bases and J by 0 bases, with 15 bases left in between. This CDR3 has 17 residues. CDR3 region: CASSFYPAGTSGNTIYF. For the CDR3, the DNA is TGTGCCAGCAGCTTCTACCCGGCCGGGACCTCTGGAAACACCATATATTTT.

This clone has only a few counts. The V and J genes are TRBV4-1 and TRBJ2-5, with TRBD1 matching over 9 bases. The CDR3 has 16 residues. Germline V gives CDR1 MGHRA, CDR2 YSYEKL. V was pared by 1 base and J by 5 bases, with 8 bases of the junction left unmatched. This CDR3 is CASSQGETGGWETQYF. The CDR3 coding sequence is TGCGCCAGCAGCCAAGGGGAAACAGGGGGCTGGGAGACCCAGTACTTC.

This clone was counted between two and nine times. The chain carries TRBV10-1 and TRBJ1-1; no reliable D call. The germline V gene encodes CDR1 WNHNN and CDR2 SYGVQD (reference sequence). CDR3 size: 11 residues. V shed 4 bases and J shed 5 bases, with 5 bases lying between them. CDR3 in amino acids: CASSAPTEAFF. DNA for the CDR3: TGCGCCAGCAGTGCGCCAACTGAAGCTTTCTTT.

The CDR3 is CASSVKGRTEAFF. CDR3 nucleotide sequence: TGTGCCAGCAGTGTTAAGGGCCGGACTGAAGCTTTCTTT. This sequence joins TRBV2 and TRBJ1-1; no clear D gene. Germline lookup yields CDR1 SNHLY and CDR2 FYNNEI. This CDR3 is built from 13 residues. V lost 4 bases to trimming and J lost 5 bases, with 11 bases between them. Variable domain in full (rest from reference TRBV2 and TRBJ1-1): EPEVTQTPSHQVTQMGQEVILRCVPISNHLYFYWYRQILGQKVEFLVSFYNNEISEKSEIFDDQFSVERPDGSNFTLKIRSTKLEDSAMYFCASSVKGRTEAFFGQGTRLTVV.

The V and J genes are TRBV27 and TRBJ1-2; 8 bases map to TRBD1. Per the germline V gene, CDR1 is MNHEY and CDR2 is SMNVEV (reference sequence). This CDR3 has 14 residues. The ends lost 4 bases at V and 4 bases at J; junction bases unmatched: 5. The CDR3 DNA follows: TGTGCCAGCAGTTCCCCGGACAGGGCCTATGGCTACACCTTC. Translating it yields CASSSPDRAYGYTF.

The count of this clone is one. V usage is TRBV6-5 and J usage is TRBJ2-5; either TRBD1 or TRBD2 may supply D (5 bases each). The CDR3 runs to 14 residues. Trimming removed 4 bases from V and 7 bases from J, with 16 bases in between. Germline lookup yields CDR1 MNHEY and CDR2 SVGAGI. CDR3 bases: TGTGCCAGCAGTTCTCCGGGACGGTTGGGGACCCAGTACTTC. It is translated as CASSSPGRLGTQYF.

The J gene is TRBJ1-1, the V gene TRBV6-1; TRBD1 might be the D (5 bases). Germline V gives CDR1 MNHNS, CDR2 SASEGT. The V end lost 6 bases, the J end lost 0 bases, and 14 bases lay between the germline ends. The CDR3 has 15 amino acids. The CDR3 spells CASRLRDGLNTEAFF. CDR3 coding DNA: TGTGCCAGCAGGTTAAGGGACGGGCTGAACACTGAAGCTTTCTTT.

The CDR3 sequence: CATISPAYTEAFF. CDR3 DNA sequence: TGTGCCACGATCTCCCCTGCATACACTGAAGCTTTCTTT. The chain employs TRBV6-5 and TRBJ1-1, with D uncertain. Between the trimmed V and J ends, which lost 10 bases and 3 bases, there was a span of 15 bases. Germline CDR1 MNHEY, CDR2 SVGAGI. This CDR3 has 13 amino acids.

J is TRBJ2-7 and V is TRBV29-1; TRBD2 aligns across 7 bases. Germline values: CDR1 SQVTM, CDR2 ANQGSEA. The CDR3 length is 14 residues. The J segment lost 3 bases and the V segment lost 5 bases, leaving 10 bases of the junction unmatched. CDR3 nucleotides: TGCAGCGTTTCCCTCAGGCTAGCGGACTACGAGCAGTACTTC. It is translated as CSVSLRLADYEQYF.

This chain uses TRBV6-1 with TRBJ1-3, with D uncertain. CDR1 is MNHNS, CDR2 SASEGT, per germline. The CDR3 runs to 16 residues. V dropped 0 bases and J dropped 3 bases, with 12 bases sitting between them. CDR3 in amino acids: CASSEALGWDGNTIYF. CDR3 DNA: TGTGCCAGCAGTGAAGCGCTCGGGTGGGATGGAAACACCATATATTTT.

V is TRBV5-6 and J is TRBJ1-5; 8 bases align to TRBD1. Germline values: CDR1 SGHDT, CDR2 YYEEEE. Trimming cost V 4 bases and J 0 bases; bases outside gene matches: 6. CDR3 length: 16 amino acids. Here the CDR3 DNA reads TGTGCCAGCAGCCTCAGGACAGGGTTTAGCAATCAGCCCCAGCATTTT. Translation gives CASSLRTGFSNQPQHF.

The chain uses TRBV27 and TRBJ2-1; TRBD2 agrees at 14 bases. CDR1 and CDR2 (germline): MNHEY, SMNVEV (reference sequence). This CDR3 spans 17 amino acids. The V and J ends lost 4 bases and 1 base, in that order; junction bases with no gene match: 3. The CDR3 DNA sequence: TGTGCCAGCAGTTCGAGGACTAGCGGGAGGTCCTACAATGAGCAGTTCTTC. Protein sequence: CASSSRTSGRSYNEQFF.

The rearrangement links TRBV11-2 to TRBJ2-1; 11 positions match TRBD2. V dropped 5 bases and J dropped 4; count of bases not matched to a gene: 13. The CDR3 runs to 18 residues. The V gene's germline CDR1 is SGHAT and CDR2 FQNNGV. The CDR3 coding sequence is TGTGCCAGCAGCCCTACTTTTCGTAGCGGGGGGGTGTACAATGAGCAGTTCTTC. It codes for CASSPTFRSGGVYNEQFF.

V is TRBV11-3 and J is TRBJ2-2, with a tentative D call TRBD1 (5 bases). Germline CDR1 is SGHNT and CDR2 is YENEEA. The CDR3 is 17 amino acids. V was cut by 5 bases and J by 2 bases, with 18 bases left in between. CDR3 nucleotide sequence: TGTGCCAGCAGCCCCAGGGTCGGCGGACCCAACACCGGGGAGCTGTTTTTT. It yields the protein CASSPRVGGPNTGELFF.

The rearrangement joins TRBV4-2 to TRBJ2-2; D is unclear. Per germline, CDR1 LGHNA and CDR2 YNFKEQ. There are 14 residues in the CDR3. V gave up 0 bases and J gave up 4 bases, with 6 bases separating them. The CDR3 sequence is CASSQDLLTGELFF. CDR3 sequence (DNA): TGTGCCAGCAGCCAAGACCTCCTCACCGGGGAGCTGTTTTTT.

The chain uses TRBV5-5 and TRBJ1-1; D remains unclear. Trimming took 3 bases from V and 6 from J, leaving 9 bases between them. The CDR3 length is 12 residues. Germline V lookup: CDR1 SGHKS, CDR2 YYEKEE (reference sequence). The CDR3 loop is CASSSSLPEAFF. The CDR3, as DNA: TGTGCCAGCAGCTCGTCTCTCCCTGAAGCTTTCTTT.

The rearrangement links TRBV9 to TRBJ2-7; 7 bases line up with TRBD2. Germline-derived CDR1 and CDR2 are SGDLS and YYNGEE. With V trimmed by 4 bases and J by 0 bases, 7 bases remained unmatched. The CDR3 totals 15 residues. DNA of the CDR3: TGTGCCAGCAGCTCCCGAGCGGGGCACTCCTACGAGCAGTACTTC. It encodes CASSSRAGHSYEQYF. Supplemented by reference TRBV9 and TRBJ2-7, the full variable domain reads DSGVTQTPKHLITATGQRVTLRCSPRSGDLSVYWYQQSLDQGLQFLIQYYNGEERAKGNILERFSAQQFPDLHSELNLSSLELGDSALYFCASSSRAGHSYEQYFGPGTRLTVT.

V is TRBV9 and J is TRBJ2-7; 8 bases are shared with TRBD2. V shed 4 bases, J shed 3 bases, and the junction held 6 bases outside the gene matches. The CDR3 has 14 residues. CDR1 is SGDLS, CDR2 YYNGEE, per germline. The chain's CDR3 is CASSPSSGLYEQYF. CDR3 in DNA: TGTGCCAGCAGCCCTTCTAGCGGGCTCTACGAGCAGTACTTC.

The gene calls are TRBV27 and TRBJ2-7, with unresolved D. The germline V and J ends were trimmed by 7 bases and 5 bases, with 24 bases remaining between them. This CDR3 comprises 16 residues. Germline loops: CDR1 MNHEY, CDR2 SMNVEV (reference sequence). CDR3 nucleotides: TGTGCCAGCACTTCATACGGACGGTCGAGTATGCACGAGCAGTACTTC. Protein sequence: CASTSYGRSSMHEQYF.